These T cell receptor beta chains were read from a single sample in a study of Ad26.COV2.S vaccination and SARS-CoV-2 variants. Assay: immunoSEQ multiplex PCR; the TCRdb copy retains only in-frame clones and omits some. The sample lists roughly 380,000 clones, roughly 91% occurring once. Sequences were derived from peripheral blood, sampled in a trial of Ad26.COV2.S vaccine versus placebo. These receptors all come from a person aged 18-65 years who received the Ad26.COV2.S COVID-19 vaccine or a placebo. CDR3s include the opening cysteine and the closing phenylalanine or tryptophan. D genes are given only for firm matches. Clone size, where shown, is once, few, many, or a class for clones that have expanded.

D gene	V gene	clone size	J gene	CDR3 DNA	CDR3 protein
TRBD2	TRBV7-3	-	TRBJ2-7	TGTGCCAGCAGTCCCAACGGGGGGGAAAGGAACGAGCAGTACTTC	CASSPNGGERNEQYF
-	TRBV6-6	-	TRBJ2-1	TGTGCCAGCAGTTATGCGGGGAACAATGAGCAGTTCTTC	CASSYAGNNEQFF
-	TRBV3-1/TRBV3-2	-	TRBJ2-5	TGTGCCAGCAGACGGGAGTTCCAAGAGACCCAGTACTTC	CASRREFQETQYF
-	TRBV19	-	TRBJ1-1	TGTGCCAGTAATACCGAAAGGATGGCTTACACTGAAGCTTTCTTT	CASNTERMAYTEAFF
-	TRBV6-5	-	TRBJ1-3	TGTGCCAGCAGTTACTCGAAGGGGAACACCATATATTTT	CASSYSKGNTIYF
-	TRBV29-1	once	TRBJ2-7	TGCAGCGTTGAAGACGCGTACGAGCAGTACTTC	CSVEDAYEQYF
-	TRBV3-1/TRBV3-2	-	TRBJ1-5	TGTGCCAGCAGCCAAGGACGGGCGGACAATCAGCCCCAGCATTTT	CASSQGRADNQPQHF
-	TRBV11-2	once	TRBJ2-2	TGTGCCAGCAGCTTATGGGCGGGTCCTCAGATGACCGGGGAGCTGTTTTTT	CASSLWAGPQMTGELFF
-	TRBV12-3/TRBV12-4	-	TRBJ1-3	TGTGCCAGCAGCCCGGGGCCTGGAAACACCATATATTTT	CASSPGPGNTIYF
-	TRBV5-4	few	TRBJ2-3	TGTGCCAGCAGGCCTCTAGACGGCACAGATACGCAGTATTTT	CASRPLDGTDTQYF
TRBD2	TRBV7-2	-	TRBJ2-5	TGTGCCAGCAGCTCCTCGGGAGGGAAAGAGACCCAGTACTTC	CASSSSGGKETQYF
TRBD1	TRBV5-6	-	TRBJ1-1	TGTGCCAGCAGCAGAACGGACAGGGGGGACACTGAAGCTTTCTTT	CASSRTDRGDTEAFF
-	TRBV4-3	-	TRBJ2-5	TGCGCCAGCAGCCCCGGGACTTGGGAGACCCAGTACTTC	CASSPGTWETQYF
-	TRBV19	-	TRBJ2-3	TGTGCCAGTAGTATTTTAGGTAGCACAGATACGCAGTATTTT	CASSILGSTDTQYF
TRBD1	TRBV11-3	-	TRBJ1-1	TGTGCCAGCAGCTTAGGGACAGGGGTTGACACTGAAGCTTTCTTT	CASSLGTGVDTEAFF
-	TRBV5-1	-	TRBJ2-1	TGCGCCAGCAGCGGTCGGACAGCTTACAATGAGCAGTTCTTC	CASSGRTAYNEQFF
TRBD2	TRBV24-1	-	TRBJ2-1	TGTGCCACCGGGGGGGATCGAAACATCAATGAGCAGTTCTTC	CATGGDRNINEQFF
-	TRBV5-4	-	TRBJ1-6	TGTGCCAGCAGCTTGGGAGGGGGGAGTTCCTATAATTCACCCCTCCACTTT	CASSLGGGSSYNSPLHF
-	TRBV5-4	once	TRBJ1-2	TGTGCCAGCAGCCCGCCCGGGACCCTAAGGTGGGGCTACACCTTC	CASSPPGTLRWGYTF
TRBD1	TRBV12-3/TRBV12-4	-	TRBJ1-2	TGTGCCAGCAGTTTAAGGGACAGGGGCAAGGGTACCTTC	CASSLRDRGKGTF
-	TRBV9	-	TRBJ2-7	TGTGCCAGCAGCCCCCGACTCGTTAGGGAGCAGTACTTC	CASSPRLVREQYF
-	TRBV11-2	-	TRBJ2-7	TGTGCCAGCAGCTTGGTCGACGGATTCTACGAGCAGTACTTC	CASSLVDGFYEQYF
-	TRBV27	-	TRBJ1-1	TGTGCCAGCAGTCCAACTCCACGGGGGACTGAAGCTTTCTTT	CASSPTPRGTEAFF
-	TRBV14	-	TRBJ2-7	TGTGCCAGCAGCCAAGGCGGGTGGGGGACCTACGAGCAGTACTTC	CASSQGGWGTYEQYF
-	TRBV27	-	TRBJ1-2	TGTGCCAGCAGTTTAACCCTGGGGGGCAACTATGGCTACACCTTC	CASSLTLGGNYGYTF
-	TRBV20-1	-	TRBJ2-2	TGCAGTGCTAGTTCTCGGGGGACCGGGGAGCTGTTTTTT	CSASSRGTGELFF
TRBD1	TRBV29-1	-	TRBJ2-7	TGCAGCGTGCGGGACAGGGGATCCTCCTACGAGCAGTACTTC	CSVRDRGSSYEQYF
TRBD2	TRBV10-3	-	TRBJ2-5	TGTGCCATCAGGGGGCTAGCGGGGACCCAGTACTTC	CAIRGLAGTQYF
-	TRBV5-1	-	TRBJ2-5	TGCGCCAGCAGCTTGGGAGCAGGCAGTCAAGAGACCCAGTACTTC	CASSLGAGSQETQYF
TRBD2	TRBV30	-	TRBJ2-3	TGTGCCTGGAGTAACCTGCTAGCGGGGGACACAGATACGCAGTATTTT	CAWSNLLAGDTDTQYF
TRBD1	TRBV11-1	-	TRBJ2-5	TGTGCCAGCAGCTTCGGACAGGTGGAGACCCAGTACTTC	CASSFGQVETQYF
TRBD1	TRBV5-1	-	TRBJ1-1	TGCGCCAGCAGCACGGGACAGGGGATGGGATTAACTGAAGCTTTCTTT	CASSTGQGMGLTEAFF
-	TRBV18	-	TRBJ1-4	TGTGCCAGCTCACCACGGCGGGGACTCGGGGAAAAACTGTTTTTT	CASSPRRGLGEKLFF
TRBD2	TRBV28	-	TRBJ2-3	TGTGCCAGCACTAACACTTTCGGGGGGGCGGGCGCAGATACGCAGTATTTT	CASTNTFGGAGADTQYF
-	TRBV28	-	TRBJ1-5	TGTGCCAGCAGTCTAACAGGGTATGACAATCAGCCCCAGCATTTT	CASSLTGYDNQPQHF
-	TRBV7-9	-	TRBJ2-5	TGTGCCAGCAGCTTGTCGGGCCGCAAAGAGACCCAGTACTTC	CASSLSGRKETQYF
-	TRBV7-8	once	TRBJ2-2	TGTGCCAGCAGAGAGACAGGTCAGAGCACCGGGGAGCTGTTTTTT	CASRETGQSTGELFF
-	TRBV11-1	-	TRBJ1-2	TGTGCCAGCAGCGTGACAGGTGGGGGTGGCTACACCTTC	CASSVTGGGGYTF
TRBD2	TRBV4-2	-	TRBJ2-7	TGTGCCACCAGTCCCGGGACTAGCGTCTACGAGCAGTACTTC	CATSPGTSVYEQYF
-	TRBV27	-	TRBJ2-7	TGTGCCAGCACCCTGGAGCAGTACTTC	CASTLEQYF
-	TRBV6-5	-	TRBJ1-2	TGTGCCAGCAGGCTACCCCCGTATGGCTACACCTTC	CASRLPPYGYTF
TRBD1	TRBV7-9	few	TRBJ1-5	TGTGCCAGCAGCTTGGACAGGGGCAATCAGCCCCAGCATTTT	CASSLDRGNQPQHF
-	TRBV3-1/TRBV3-2	-	TRBJ2-7	TGTGCCAGCAGCCAAGTGGCTGGGGCCTACGAGCAGTACTTC	CASSQVAGAYEQYF
TRBD2	TRBV5-5	-	TRBJ2-7	TGTGCCAGCAGCTCATATCTAGCGGCAAGCTCCTACGAGCAGTACTTC	CASSSYLAASSYEQYF
TRBD1	TRBV7-9	-	TRBJ2-3	TGTGCCAGCAGCAACCCGACAGGGCCGAGCACAGATACGCAGTATTTT	CASSNPTGPSTDTQYF
TRBD1	TRBV7-6	-	TRBJ2-1	TGTGCCAGCAGCAGGCGGACAGGCGGAAATGAGCAGTTCTTC	CASSRRTGGNEQFF
-	TRBV5-1	-	TRBJ2-7	TGCGCCAGCAGCTTGTATCAGGGGGGCTACGAGCAGTACTTC	CASSLYQGGYEQYF
-	TRBV10-3	-	TRBJ1-2	TGTGCCACCGCGGACGGCAACTATGGCTACACCTTC	CATADGNYGYTF
TRBD1	TRBV9	-	TRBJ2-7	TGTGCCAGCAGCCCCCGGACAGGATCTTACGAGCAGTACTTC	CASSPRTGSYEQYF
-	TRBV4-1	few	TRBJ1-3	TGCGCCAGCAGTCCAGGTTGGGGGAGGGGTCGAAACACCATATATTTT	CASSPGWGRGRNTIYF
TRBD2	TRBV19	-	TRBJ2-3	TGTGCCAGTAGTAGCGGGGGGGCCCCCCCAGATACGCAGTATTTT	CASSSGGAPPDTQYF
-	TRBV30	-	TRBJ2-7	TGTGCCTGGAGTCGGACGCGGGCTTCCTACGAGCAGTACTTC	CAWSRTRASYEQYF
-	TRBV2	-	TRBJ1-4	TGTGCCAGCAGCTCAGGGTATTCATTGGAAAAACTGTTTTTT	CASSSGYSLEKLFF
-	TRBV5-6	few	TRBJ1-1	TGTGCCAGCAGCTTGAGGGGCGGATATCTGAACACTGAAGCTTTCTTT	CASSLRGGYLNTEAFF
-	TRBV3-1/TRBV3-2	-	TRBJ1-6	TGTGCCAGCAGCCTCCCAATACTCTACTCACCCCTCCACTTT	CASSLPILYSPLHF